This paragraph covers one TCR beta chain sequence. Antigen specificity is unknown. A read error is possible here, since a much larger clone lies one base away. The entry originates in a study of breast tumors, draining lymph nodes, adjacent tissues. Breast cancer patients provided tissue from their axillary draining lymph nodes. TCRdb itself ran the multiplex PCR reads through MiXCR, one entry per CDR3 protein. Altogether some 120,000 distinct CDR3 sequences are present, just under 20% being singletons, with the ten largest covering approximately 3.5%. Study-level findings and limits: Findings are consistent with lymph node origin and intratumoral expansion of most tumor T cells. Tumor and nontumor repertoires were significantly more similar in luminal-like than in basal-like breast cancer. Tumor T cell lymph node origin was a supported hypothesis, not proven. Tumor repertoires ranked between lymph nodes and nontumor tissue in diversity, with V and J gene preferences.

The sample taken for sequencing was axillary lymph node tissue. The clonotype originates from a female donor with breast cancer. Some clones in this sample may be carry-over from other donors' samples.

CDR3 nucleotide sequence: TGTGCCAGCAGAGCGAGGGGACTAGCGGGAGAGCCGAGAACGGAGACCCAGTACTTC. It translates to CASRARGLAGEPRTETQYF. V gene TRBV10-3 combines with J gene TRBJ2-5, with 14 positions matching TRBD2. The germline V gene encodes CDR1 ENHRY and CDR2 SYGVKD. The CDR3 has 19 amino acids. V gave up 10 bases and J gave up 5 bases; unmatched junction bases: 21.